One sample yielded the 22 T cell receptor beta chains listed below, sequenced in a study of blood T cell repertoires in COVID-19. Here immunoSEQ multiplex PCR was the method, and the copy in TCRdb shows in-frame clones only, minus some. This table has under 500,000 clones, about 85% appearing once. Sequenced material: PBMCs or T cells enriched from blood (not recorded which). These receptors all stem from a woman between 18 and 29 years old with acute COVID-19.

Written as DNA, the CDR3 is TGTGCCAGCAGCCAGGGCGTAACTAGCGTGACCTACGAGCAGTACTTC. This codes for CASSQGVTSVTYEQYF. The chain is built from TRBV7-8 and TRBJ2-7; 7 nucleotides line up with TRBD2. V lost 5 bases and J lost 2; bases outside the gene matches: 12. The CDR3 runs 16 residues. Germline CDR1 and CDR2: SGHVS and FQNEAQ. The whole variable domain, remainder taken from reference TRBV7-8 and TRBJ2-7, is GAGVSQSPRYKVAKRGQDVALRCDPISGHVSLFWYQQALGQGPEFLTYFQNEAQLDKSGLPSDRFFAERPEGSVSTLKIQRTQQEDSAVYLCASSQGVTSVTYEQYFGPGTRLTVT.

J is TRBJ2-7 and V is TRBV9; the D gene is possibly TRBD2 (6 bases). V dropped 0 bases and J dropped 5 bases, with 15 bases sitting between them. The length of the CDR3 is 15 residues. The V gene's germline CDR1 is SGDLS and CDR2 YYNGEE. CDR3 loop: CASSVAGRESHEQYF. CDR3 bases: TGTGCCAGCAGCGTAGCTGGACGGGAGTCCCACGAGCAGTACTTC.

The CDR3 here is CASSPHRGDTEAFF. The CDR3 DNA is TGTGCCAGCAGCCCCCACAGGGGTGACACTGAAGCTTTCTTT. This chain connects TRBV9 to TRBJ1-1, with TRBD1 matching over 7 bases. The V and J ends lost 4 bases and 3 bases, in that order; junction bases with no gene match: 6. Germline CDR1 reads SGDLS; CDR2 reads YYNGEE. This CDR3 is 14 amino acids long.

The V gene is TRBV4-3, the J gene TRBJ1-4, with 7 bases that match TRBD1. Germline CDR1 reads LGHNA; CDR2 reads YSLEER. After removal of 0 bases from V and 2 bases from J, the junction contained 12 bases not matched to a gene. This CDR3 region has 19 residues. DNA for the CDR3: TGCGCCAGCAGCCAAGATCCGGTAGTAGGGGGCGCGACTAATGAAAAACTGTTTTTT. It encodes CASSQDPVVGGATNEKLFF.

The table lists this clone with a count of one. The rearrangement uses TRBV11-2 and TRBJ2-7; D perhaps matches TRBD2 (6 bases). The CDR3 spans 15 residues. The V and J ends lost 0 bases and 2 bases respectively, with 11 bases between them. CDR1 and CDR2 (germline): SGHAT, FQNNGV. CDR3 sequence (DNA): TGTGCCAGCAGCTTAGATCACGGGGGAACCTACGAGCAGTACTTC. It codes for CASSLDHGGTYEQYF.

The chain combines TRBV19 with TRBJ1-1, with D possibly being TRBD1 (6 bases). V lost 5 bases and J lost 4, with 20 bases in between. CDR3 length: 16 residues. Per the germline V gene, CDR1 is LNHDA and CDR2 is SQIVND (reference sequence). DNA for the CDR3: TGTGCCAGTAGTCTCGTCTTAGGGGGGGGCACCACTGAAGCTTTCTTT. As protein: CASSLVLGGGTTEAFF.

This sequence joins TRBV6-1 and TRBJ1-6; D is possibly TRBD1 (6 bases). Germline lookup yields CDR1 MNHNS and CDR2 SASEGT. CDR3 length equals 16 residues. V shed 7 bases and J shed 0 bases, with 13 bases lying between them. As DNA, the CDR3 is TGTGCCAGCACTGAGAGGGGGTCCTCCTATAATTCACCCCTCCACTTT. Residues: CASTERGSSYNSPLHF.

The rearrangement joins TRBV4-3 to TRBJ2-7, with 8 bases matching TRBD2. This CDR3 has 16 amino acids. J lost 1 base, V lost 1 base, and 6 bases had no gene match. Germline V CDR1 and CDR2: LGHNA, YSLEER. The CDR3 reads CASSQGSGSASYEQYF. DNA for the CDR3: TGCGCCAGCAGCCAAGGGAGCGGGAGTGCATCCTACGAGCAGTACTTC.

The chain carries TRBV6-5 and TRBJ2-7; the D gene is possibly TRBD1 (6 bases). V lost 5 bases, J lost 6 bases, and 14 bases lay in between. The CDR3 extends over 13 amino acids. From germline, CDR1 is MNHEY and CDR2 SVGAGI. CDR3: CASSPNRAREQYF. The CDR3 DNA sequence: TGTGCCAGCAGTCCGAACAGGGCCCGCGAGCAGTACTTC.

This clone was seen once. This rearrangement joins TRBV7-9 to TRBJ2-1, with TRBD2 as a possible D gene (5 bases). Germline V lookup: CDR1 SEHNR, CDR2 FQNEAQ (reference sequence). The CDR3 runs to 16 residues. Between the trimmed V and J ends, which lost 4 bases and 0 bases, there was a span of 13 bases. For the CDR3, the DNA is TGTGCCAGCAGCTCCTCCGGGGTCAGCTCCTACAATGAGCAGTTCTTC. It yields the protein CASSSSGVSSYNEQFF.

The V gene is TRBV7-2, the J gene TRBJ2-4, with D possibly being TRBD1 (6 bases). Trimming cost V 2 bases and J 1 base, with 12 bases left between them. From germline, CDR1 is SGHTA and CDR2 FQGNSA. The CDR3 is 16 residues long. The DNA for the CDR3 is TGTGCCAGCAGCTTATTGGGGGCGCTGGCCAAAAACATTCAGTACTTC. Amino acids: CASSLLGALAKNIQYF.

The rearrangement joins TRBV3-1 (or the pseudogene TRBV3-2) to TRBJ2-3; 8 bases align to TRBD1. This CDR3 has 13 residues. V shed 8 bases, J shed 2 bases, and the junction held 3 bases outside the gene matches. The V gene's germline CDR1 is LGHDT and CDR2 YNNKEL (reference sequence). CDR3 amino acids: CASVQGATDTQYF. CDR3 DNA sequence: TGTGCCAGCGTCCAGGGGGCCACAGATACGCAGTATTTT.

The rearrangement links TRBV27 to TRBJ2-7, with a weak D call TRBD1 (6 bases). The CDR3 totals 15 residues. V shed 4 bases and J shed 2 bases, with 15 bases lying between them. Germline V CDR1 and CDR2: MNHEY, SMNVEV (reference sequence). The CDR3 bases are TGTGCCAGCAGTTCCGCCCCAGGGGCCACCTACGAGCAGTACTTC. Its translation is CASSSAPGATYEQYF.

This clone was recorded once. J is TRBJ1-2 and V is TRBV7-8; 8 positions agree with TRBD1. The CDR3 is 17 amino acids. J was trimmed by 6 bases and V by 5 bases; bases with no gene match: 17. Germline CDR1 SGHVS, CDR2 FQNEAQ. The CDR3 DNA sequence: TGTGCCAGCAGCGCAAGCCGGGCAGGGGGCGCGATCGATGGCTACACCTTC. This encodes CASSASRAGGAIDGYTF.

The V gene is TRBV18, the J gene TRBJ2-2, with D uncertain. Trimming removed 2 bases at V and 1 base at J, with 5 bases between. The CDR3 sequence is 14 residues long. Germline values: CDR1 KGHSH, CDR2 LQKENI. In DNA, the CDR3 is TGTGCCAGCTCACCAATTAGGAACACCGGGGAGCTGTTTTTT. Amino acid sequence: CASSPIRNTGELFF.

In regard to this clone: Other DNA sequences in the sample encode the same CDR3. The rearrangement links TRBV19 to TRBJ2-1, with D perhaps matching TRBD1 (6 bases). The CDR3 totals 13 residues. Trimming took off 7 bases at V and 0 bases at J, with 7 bases between the two ends. Germline values: CDR1 LNHDA, CDR2 SQIVND (reference sequence). The CDR3 sequence is CASTDSSYNEQFF. CDR3 sequence (DNA): TGTGCCAGTACGGACAGCTCCTACAATGAGCAGTTCTTC.

The chain employs TRBV6-6 and TRBJ2-5; no definite D call. CDR3 size: 12 residues. The germline gives CDR1 MNHNY, CDR2 SVGAGI (reference sequence). V was shortened by 7 bases and J by 6 bases, with 12 bases between the two germline ends. The CDR3 nucleotides are TGTGCCAGCACCCATCAAGCGCAGACCCAGTACTTC. This encodes CASTHQAQTQYF.

The gene calls are TRBV2 and TRBJ2-2; D unresolved. The germline V and J ends were trimmed by 1 base and 4 bases, with 4 bases remaining between them. CDR1 and CDR2 from the germline V gene are SNHLY and FYNNEI. This CDR3 comprises 13 residues. The DNA of the CDR3 is TGTGCCAGCAGTGAAGGAGTCACCGGGGAGCTGTTTTTT. This gives the protein CASSEGVTGELFF.

J is TRBJ2-7 and V is TRBV6-5; possibly TRBD1 for D (6 bases). V was trimmed by 9 bases and J by 3 bases, leaving 15 bases between them. Looked up from germline, CDR1 is MNHEY and CDR2 is SVGAGI. The CDR3 is 13 amino acids. This CDR3 reads CASWARDNYEQYF. The DNA of the CDR3 is TGTGCCAGTTGGGCCCGGGACAACTACGAGCAGTACTTC.

This chain joins TRBV7-6 and TRBJ1-1; 7 bases are a match to TRBD1. With V trimmed by 1 base and J by 4 bases, 0 bases remained unmatched. Germline V CDR1 and CDR2: SGHVS, FNYEAQ. CDR3 length: 13 amino acids. The CDR3 coding sequence is TGTGCCAGCAGCTTAGACAGGGGCACTGAAGCTTTCTTT. This gives the protein CASSLDRGTEAFF.

The sample holds one count of this clone. V is TRBV11-2 and J is TRBJ2-4, with D uncertain. V was clipped by 1 base and J by 0 bases, with 10 bases between them. Germline-derived CDR1 and CDR2 are SGHAT and FQNNGV. The CDR3 is 16 amino acids. The DNA for the CDR3 is TGTGCCAGCAGCTTAGTTGGCAGACTAGCCAAAAACATTCAGTACTTC. Residues: CASSLVGRLAKNIQYF.

CDR3 sequence: CASSLVGGAGNEQFF. As DNA, the CDR3 is TGTGCCAGCAGCTTAGTGGGGGGGGCCGGCAATGAGCAGTTCTTC. The V gene is TRBV11-3, the J gene TRBJ2-1; D might be TRBD2 (7 bases). Trimming removed 1 base at V and 6 bases at J, with 13 bases between. The CDR3 contains 15 residues. Germline CDR1 is SGHNT and CDR2 is YENEEA. Filled out from reference TRBV11-3 and TRBJ2-1, the complete variable domain reads EAGVVQSPRYKIIEKKQPVAFWCNPISGHNTLYWYLQNLGQGPELLIRYENEEAVDDSQLPKDRFSAERLKGVDSTLKIQPAELGDSAVYLCASSLVGGAGNEQFFGPGTRLTVL.